A single sample gave rise to the 8 T cell receptor beta chains below, sequenced in a study of T cells expressing NK-cell markers. One entry per CDR3 protein, without DNA, is what TCRdb gives after re-calling the 5' RACE reads. The sample table includes hundreds of thousands of distinct CDR3 sequences. Specimen: blood T cells: a sorted CD56 or NKG2C T cell subset, CD4+ or CD8+ T cells, or bulk PBMC T cells (not recorded which). All receptors come from a man between 18 and 35 years old in good health.

This CDR3 is CASSLLAGQWDTQYF. J is TRBJ2-3 and V is TRBV11-2; TCRdb outputs TRBD2, but without DNA this stays unchecked. The CDR3 runs to 15 residues. The germline gives CDR1 SGHAT, CDR2 FQNNGV.

The chain couples TRBV7-9 to TRBJ1-6; the D call of TRBD1 rests on TCRdb alone, since no DNA is present to check it. CDR1 is SEHNR, CDR2 FQNEAQ, per germline (reference sequence). This CDR3 spans 14 amino acids. The CDR3 is CASSSGTGGSPLHF.

V gene TRBV6-6 combines with J gene TRBJ2-7; TCRdb outputs TRBD2, but without DNA this stays unchecked. The CDR3 extends over 13 amino acids. The germline CDR1 and CDR2 sequences are MNHNY and SVGAGI (reference sequence). CDR3 loop: CASSTTEEYEQYF.

The CDR3 sequence: CAWSPKSGPGETQYF. The genes are TRBV30 and TRBJ2-5; TCRdb gives TRBD1 as the D gene, but with no DNA this cannot be confirmed. The CDR3 sequence is 15 residues long. Germline V gene data show CDR1 as GTSNPN and CDR2 as SVGIG (reference sequence).

The rearrangement joins TRBV12-3 or TRBV12-4 to TRBJ2-4. CDR3 length: 15 residues. This CDR3 reads CASSLLLESKNIQYF.

The CDR3 spells CASSIHRGQGTQYF. The V gene is TRBV7-8, the J gene TRBJ2-5; TCRdb returns TRBD1, unconfirmable since there is no DNA. CDR3 length equals 14 residues. The germline gives CDR1 SGHVS, CDR2 FQNEAQ.

The CDR3 reads CASSPRGGLAGANEQFF. This chain connects TRBV7-9 to TRBJ2-1; the D gene TCRdb calls, TRBD2, cannot be checked with no DNA. The germline CDR1 and CDR2 sequences are SEHNR and FQNEAQ (reference sequence). CDR3 length equals 17 residues.

The CDR3 loop is CASSLPGLPKQFF. This rearrangement joins TRBV6-1 to TRBJ2-1; TCRdb proposes TRBD2, but this gene call is untestable without DNA. Germline V gene data show CDR1 as MNHNS and CDR2 as SASEGT. The CDR3 extends over 13 amino acids.